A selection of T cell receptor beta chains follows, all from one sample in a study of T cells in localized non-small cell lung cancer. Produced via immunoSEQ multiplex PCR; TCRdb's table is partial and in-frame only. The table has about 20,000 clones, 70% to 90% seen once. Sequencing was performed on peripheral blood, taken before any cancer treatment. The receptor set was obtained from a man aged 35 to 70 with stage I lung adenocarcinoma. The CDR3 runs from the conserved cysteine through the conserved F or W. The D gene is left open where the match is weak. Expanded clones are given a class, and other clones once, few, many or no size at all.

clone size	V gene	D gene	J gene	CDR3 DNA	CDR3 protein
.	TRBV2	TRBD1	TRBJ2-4	TGTGCCAGCACCAGAAGGGACAGGGGTTTGGGGGAGATGTACTTC	CASTRRDRGLGEMYF
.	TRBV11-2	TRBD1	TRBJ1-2	TGTGCCAGCACCCTATTCACAGGGGACGATGGCTACACCTTC	CASTLFTGDDGYTF
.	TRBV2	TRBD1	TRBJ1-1	TGTGCCAGCAACAGCGACAGGGACACTGAAGCTTTCTTT	CASNSDRDTEAFF
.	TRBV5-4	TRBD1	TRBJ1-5	TGTGCCAGCAGCCCGGGACAGGGCGCGGATCAGCCCCAGCATTTT	CASSPGQGADQPQHF
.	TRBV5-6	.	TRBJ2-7	TGTGCCAGCAGTCCACCCAGTCTTAGCTCCTACGAGCAGTACTTC	CASSPPSLSSYEQYF
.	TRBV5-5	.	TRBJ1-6	TGTGCCAGCAGCTTGGTCCGGAGCTCCTATAATTCACCCCTCCACTTT	CASSLVRSSYNSPLHF
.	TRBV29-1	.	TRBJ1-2	TGCAGTTCGTGGTCGGGGAACTATGGCTACACCTTC	CSSWSGNYGYTF
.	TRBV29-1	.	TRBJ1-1	TGCAGCGTTGAAAATATGAACACTGAAGCTTTCTTT	CSVENMNTEAFF
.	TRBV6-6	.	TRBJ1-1	TGTGCCAGCAACCTACAGGGTCGGAACACTGAAGCTTTCTTT	CASNLQGRNTEAFF
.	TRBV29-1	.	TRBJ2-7	TGCAGCGCCACAGGCAGGGTGGACCGAGGCGGCGAGCAGTACTTC	CSATGRVDRGGEQYF
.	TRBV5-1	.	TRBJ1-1	TGCGCCAGCAACACCCAAGCCGGGCCCACAAACACTGAAGCTTTCTTT	CASNTQAGPTNTEAFF
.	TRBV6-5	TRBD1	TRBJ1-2	TGTGCCAGCAGCGTTAATTCCGACAGGGCTCGGGGCTACACCTTC	CASSVNSDRARGYTF
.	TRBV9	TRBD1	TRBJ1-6	TGTGCCAGCAGCGTCTCAAAGTCCGGGACAGGCGGACCCTCACCCCTCCACTTT	CASSVSKSGTGGPSPLHF
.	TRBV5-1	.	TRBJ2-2	TGCGCCAGCAGCTTGGGATGGAACACCGGGGAGCTGTTTTTT	CASSLGWNTGELFF
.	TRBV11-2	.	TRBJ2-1	TGTGCCAGCAGCCTTCTAGCGCGGACCCGGGATGAGCAGTTCTTC	CASSLLARTRDEQFF
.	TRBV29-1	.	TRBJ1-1	TGCAGCGGGTTCGTAGGGGAGGGCACTGAAGCTTTCTTT	CSGFVGEGTEAFF
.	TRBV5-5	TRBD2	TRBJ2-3	TGTGCCAGCAGCTTGGACGGGGGGGTCACAGATACGCAGTATTTT	CASSLDGGVTDTQYF
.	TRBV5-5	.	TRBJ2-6	TGTGCCAGCAGCTTACAAATCGTTGGCTCTGGGGCCAACGTCCTGACTTTC	CASSLQIVGSGANVLTF
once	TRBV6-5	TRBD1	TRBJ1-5	TGTGCCAGCAGTACAGGGGATGAACAGCCCCAGCATTTT	CASSTGDEQPQHF
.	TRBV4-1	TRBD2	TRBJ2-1	TGCGCCAGCAGCCAAGATCCGCGACTAGCGGGAGGGGCTGAGCAGTTCTTC	CASSQDPRLAGGAEQFF
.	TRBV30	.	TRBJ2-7	TGTGCCTGGAGTCCTACGTGGGCCACAAGCTCCTACGAGCAGTACTTC	CAWSPTWATSSYEQYF
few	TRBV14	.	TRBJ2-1	TGTGCCAGCAGCCAAGATCTAGGGCAGATAAGGACCGAGCAGTTCTTC	CASSQDLGQIRTEQFF
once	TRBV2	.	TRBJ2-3	TGTGCCAGCATAAAAGGGACTAGCACAGATACGCAGTATTTT	CASIKGTSTDTQYF
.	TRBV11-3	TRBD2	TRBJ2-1	TGTGCCAGCAGCTTATTAACGGGAGGAACGTATGAGCAGTTCTTC	CASSLLTGGTYEQFF
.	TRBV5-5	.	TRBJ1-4	TGTGCCAGCAGCTTGGAAGGGAATGAAAAACTGTTTTTT	CASSLEGNEKLFF
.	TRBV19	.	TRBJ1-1	TGTGCCAGTATTTCGAGGTACTACGCTTTCTTT	CASISRYYAFF
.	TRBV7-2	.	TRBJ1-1	TGTGCCAGCAGCTTAGAGGTGTACACTGAAGCTTTCTTT	CASSLEVYTEAFF
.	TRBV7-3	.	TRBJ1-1	TGTGCCAGCAGCTTAGGGACCGCTAACACTGAAGCTTTCTTT	CASSLGTANTEAFF
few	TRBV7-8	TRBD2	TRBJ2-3	TGTGCCAGCGGACTAGCGGGGGCTGTGGCGACAGATACGCAGTATTTT	CASGLAGAVATDTQYF
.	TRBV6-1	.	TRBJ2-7	TGTGCCAGCTGGAACCTCATGGGCGAGCAGTACTTC	CASWNLMGEQYF
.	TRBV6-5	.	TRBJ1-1	TGTGCCAGCAGTTACTCTAGGGGGATGAACACTGAAGCTTTCTTT	CASSYSRGMNTEAFF
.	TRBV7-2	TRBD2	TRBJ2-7	TGTGCCAGCAGCCTCGCCGGCGGGACTAGGGTCTACGAGCAGTACTTC	CASSLAGGTRVYEQYF
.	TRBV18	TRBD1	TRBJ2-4	TGTGCCAGCTCACCTCATGGTCCGGGACAGATTTACACTCCTTCCAAAAACATTCAGTACTTC	CASSPHGPGQIYTPSKNIQYF
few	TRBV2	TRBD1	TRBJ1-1	TGTGCCAGCACCGGCAGGGGGAAGGACACTGAAGCTTTCTTT	CASTGRGKDTEAFF
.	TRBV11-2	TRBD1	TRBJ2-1	TGTGCCAGCAGCTTAGCCGGGACAGGGTACAATGAGCAGTTCTTC	CASSLAGTGYNEQFF
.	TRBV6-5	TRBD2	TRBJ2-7	TGTGCCAGCAGTCCGACTAGCGGGGGCTACGAGCAGTACTTC	CASSPTSGGYEQYF
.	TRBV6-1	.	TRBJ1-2	TGTGCCAGCAGTGACCGGAGCTATGGCTACACCTTC	CASSDRSYGYTF
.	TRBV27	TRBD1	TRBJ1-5	TGTGCCAGCAGTCCGTCTTCAGGGGGCTCGGGTCAGCCCCAGCATTTT	CASSPSSGGSGQPQHF
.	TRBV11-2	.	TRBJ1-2	TGTGCCAGCAGCTTTCCCAGGGATGGCTACACCTTC	CASSFPRDGYTF
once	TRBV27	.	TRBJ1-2	TGTGCCAGCAGGCGAAACAGGGAGAGACGCTATGGCTACACCTTC	CASRRNRERRYGYTF
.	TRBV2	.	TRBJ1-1	TGTGCCAGCAGGACCCCCAGTAGCGCTGAAGCTTTCTTT	CASRTPSSAEAFF
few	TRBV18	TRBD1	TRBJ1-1	TGTGCCAGCTCATCGGACAGGGCTGGAGCTTTCTTT	CASSSDRAGAFF
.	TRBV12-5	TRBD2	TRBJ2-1	TGTGCTAGTGGACTCCCTAGCGGGATAGGTGGAGAGCAGTTCTTC	CASGLPSGIGGEQFF
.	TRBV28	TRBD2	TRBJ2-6	TGTGCCAGCCGGGAGGGGTCTGGGGCCAACGTCCTGACTTTC	CASREGSGANVLTF
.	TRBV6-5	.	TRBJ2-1	TGTGCCAGCAGTACACCTAGGACCGCCGAGAATGAGCAGTTCTTC	CASSTPRTAENEQFF